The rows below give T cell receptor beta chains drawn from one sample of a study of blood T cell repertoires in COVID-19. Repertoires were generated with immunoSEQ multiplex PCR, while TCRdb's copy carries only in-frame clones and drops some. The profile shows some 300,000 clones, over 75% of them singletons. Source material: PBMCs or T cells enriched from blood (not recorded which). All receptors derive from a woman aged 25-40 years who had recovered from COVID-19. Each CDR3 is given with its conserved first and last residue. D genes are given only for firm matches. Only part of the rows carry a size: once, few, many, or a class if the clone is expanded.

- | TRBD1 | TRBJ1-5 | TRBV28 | CASSTAGQGNQPQHF | TGTGCCAGCAGTACAGCGGGACAGGGGAATCAGCCCCAGCATTTT
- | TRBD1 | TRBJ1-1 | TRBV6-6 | CASTRGTGGGNTEAFF | TGTGCCAGCACCAGGGGAACAGGGGGAGGGAACACTGAAGCTTTCTTT
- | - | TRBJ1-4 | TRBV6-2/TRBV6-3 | CASSYDPRGTNEKLFF | TGTGCCAGCAGTTACGATCCTCGGGGAACTAATGAAAAACTGTTTTTT
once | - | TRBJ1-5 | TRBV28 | CASSLTPDTHPQHF | TGTGCCAGCTCCTTGACCCCTGACACACATCCCCAGCATTTT
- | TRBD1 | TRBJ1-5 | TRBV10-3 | CAISELGGAGQPQHF | TGTGCCATCAGTGAGCTAGGGGGCGCAGGGCAGCCCCAGCATTTT
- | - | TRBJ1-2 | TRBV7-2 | CASSLGPNYGYTF | TGTGCCAGCAGCTTAGGGCCTAACTATGGCTACACCTTC
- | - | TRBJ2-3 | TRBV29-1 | CSVLGGWGADTQYF | TGCAGCGTCCTGGGAGGTTGGGGAGCAGATACGCAGTATTTT
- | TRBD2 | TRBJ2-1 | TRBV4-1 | CASSQGSGGPSTYNEQFF | TGCGCCAGCAGCCAAGGTAGCGGGGGGCCCTCAACCTACAATGAGCAGTTCTTC
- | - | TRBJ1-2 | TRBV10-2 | CATDVQGTGYGYTF | TGCGCCACAGATGTGCAGGGTACGGGCTATGGCTACACCTTC
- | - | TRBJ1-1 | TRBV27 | CASRTTGLGSTEAFF | TGTGCCAGCAGGACAACAGGGTTGGGGTCGACTGAAGCTTTCTTT
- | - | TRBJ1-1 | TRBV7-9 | CASSLASGGTEAFF | TGTGCCAGCAGCTTAGCTTCGGGGGGCACTGAAGCTTTCTTT
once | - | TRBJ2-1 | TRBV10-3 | CAISDRTDYNEQFF | TGTGCCATCAGTGATAGGACAGACTACAATGAGCAGTTCTTC
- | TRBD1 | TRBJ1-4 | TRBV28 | CASSWTGGVTNEKLFF | TGTGCCAGCAGTTGGACAGGGGGCGTAACTAATGAAAAACTGTTTTTT
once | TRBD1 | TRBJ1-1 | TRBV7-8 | CASSYRQGAAFF | TGTGCCAGCAGCTATCGACAGGGCGCGGCTTTCTTT
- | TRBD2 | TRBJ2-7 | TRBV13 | CASSETSGVTYEQYF | TGTGCCAGCAGCGAAACTAGCGGGGTCACCTACGAGCAGTACTTC
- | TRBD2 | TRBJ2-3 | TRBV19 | CASSRGLAGGQDTQYF | TGTGCCAGTAGTAGGGGACTAGCGGGGGGGCAAGATACGCAGTATTTT
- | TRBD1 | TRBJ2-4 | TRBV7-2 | CASSPGQGNIQYF | TGTGCCAGCAGCCCCGGACAGGGAAACATTCAGTACTTC
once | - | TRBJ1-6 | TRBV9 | CASSVNAGDNSPLHF | TGTGCCAGCAGCGTAAATGCAGGGGATAATTCACCCCTCCACTTT
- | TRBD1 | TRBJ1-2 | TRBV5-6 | CASSSGTGAGYTF | TGTGCCAGCAGCAGCGGGACAGGGGCTGGCTACACCTTC
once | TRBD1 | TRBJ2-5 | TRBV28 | CASSLHMTGRQETQYF | TGTGCCAGCAGTCTCCACATGACAGGGCGGCAAGAGACCCAGTACTTC
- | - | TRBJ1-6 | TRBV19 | CASQGVSYNSPLHF | TGTGCCAGCCAGGGTGTATCCTATAATTCACCCCTCCACTTT
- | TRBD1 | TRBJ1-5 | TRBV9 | CASSVNGQAYQPQHF | TGTGCCAGCAGCGTAAACGGACAGGCCTATCAGCCCCAGCATTTT
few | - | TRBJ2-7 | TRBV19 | CASSDPGHTRAYEQYF | TGTGCCAGTAGTGATCCGGGACACACGAGAGCCTACGAGCAGTACTTC
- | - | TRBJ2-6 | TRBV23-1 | CASSQSGLSSGANVLTF | TGCGCCAGCAGTCAATCCGGTTTGAGCTCTGGGGCCAACGTCCTGACTTTC
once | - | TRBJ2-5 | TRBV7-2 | CASSLGVSVSQTQYF | TGTGCCAGCAGCTTAGGGGTCAGCGTCAGCCAGACCCAGTACTTC
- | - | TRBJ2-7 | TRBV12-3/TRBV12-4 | CASSQGYEQYF | TGTGCCAGCAGCCAGGGCTACGAGCAGTACTTC
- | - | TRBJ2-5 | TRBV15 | CATSRVGTFGQTQYF | TGTGCCACCAGCAGAGTCGGGACATTCGGTCAGACCCAGTACTTC